The clone carrying this TCR beta chain was observed a few times. This entry belongs to a study of T-cell memory formation after mild COVID-19. Trimming left V 5 bases short and J 7 bases short, with 15 bases between. This CDR3 has 13 residues. Per the germline V gene, CDR1 is SEHNR and CDR2 is FQNEAQ (reference sequence). A single record per CDR3 protein comes from TCRdb applying MiXCR to the 5' RACE reads. The sample holds 350,000 to 500,000 distinct CDR3 sequences, roughly a quarter seen once. The TCR was taken from an adult woman who had mild COVID-19 (a few samples of this study predate the infection). Cell type and time point are not known. This rearrangement joins TRBV7-9 to TRBJ2-7; a weak D match, TRBD2 (5 bases). Sequences were obtained from PBMCs or a T cell subset sorted from them (not recorded which). The CDR3 reads CASSLPPGVEQYF. The CDR3, as DNA: TGTGCCAGCAGCCTACCGCCCGGGGTGGAGCAGTACTTC.